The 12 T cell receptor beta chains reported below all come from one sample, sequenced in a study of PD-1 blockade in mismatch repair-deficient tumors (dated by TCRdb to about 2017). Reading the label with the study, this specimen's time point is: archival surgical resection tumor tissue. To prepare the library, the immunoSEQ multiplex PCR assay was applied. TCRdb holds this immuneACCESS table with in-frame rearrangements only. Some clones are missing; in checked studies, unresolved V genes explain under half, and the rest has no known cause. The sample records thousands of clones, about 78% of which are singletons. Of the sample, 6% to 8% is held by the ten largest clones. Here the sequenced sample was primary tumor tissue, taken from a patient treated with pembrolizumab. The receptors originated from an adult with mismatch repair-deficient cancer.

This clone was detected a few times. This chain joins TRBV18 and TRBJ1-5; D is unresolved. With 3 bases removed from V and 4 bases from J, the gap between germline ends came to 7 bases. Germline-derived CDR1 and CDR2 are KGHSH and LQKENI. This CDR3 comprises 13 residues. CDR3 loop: CASSPATNQPQHF. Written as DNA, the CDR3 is TGTGCCAGCTCACCTGCTACTAATCAGCCCCAGCATTTT.

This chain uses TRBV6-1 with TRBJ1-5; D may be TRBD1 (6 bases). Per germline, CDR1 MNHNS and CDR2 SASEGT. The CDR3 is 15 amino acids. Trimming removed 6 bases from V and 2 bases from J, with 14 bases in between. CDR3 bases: TGTGCCAGCAGCAAAGGGGGGGCAGGCAATCAGCCCCAGCATTTT. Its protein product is CASSKGGAGNQPQHF.

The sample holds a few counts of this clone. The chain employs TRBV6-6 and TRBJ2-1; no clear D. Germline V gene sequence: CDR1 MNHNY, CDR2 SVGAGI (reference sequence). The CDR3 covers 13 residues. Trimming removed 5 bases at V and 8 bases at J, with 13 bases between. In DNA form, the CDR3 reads TGTGCCAGCAGTGACTTAAGCTATCATGAGCAGTTCTTC. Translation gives CASSDLSYHEQFF.

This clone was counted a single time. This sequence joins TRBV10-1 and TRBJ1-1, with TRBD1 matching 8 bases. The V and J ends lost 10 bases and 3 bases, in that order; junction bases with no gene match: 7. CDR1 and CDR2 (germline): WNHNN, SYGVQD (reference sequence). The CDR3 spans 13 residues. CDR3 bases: TGCGCCACCAGACAGGGGTTAGACACTGAAGCTTTCTTT. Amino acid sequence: CATRQGLDTEAFF.

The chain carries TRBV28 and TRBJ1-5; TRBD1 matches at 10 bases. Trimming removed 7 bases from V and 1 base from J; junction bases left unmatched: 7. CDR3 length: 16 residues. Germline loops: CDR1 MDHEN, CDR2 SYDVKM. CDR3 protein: CASTPGDRGSNQPQHF. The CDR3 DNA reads TGTGCCAGCACCCCCGGGGACAGGGGAAGCAATCAGCCCCAGCATTTT.

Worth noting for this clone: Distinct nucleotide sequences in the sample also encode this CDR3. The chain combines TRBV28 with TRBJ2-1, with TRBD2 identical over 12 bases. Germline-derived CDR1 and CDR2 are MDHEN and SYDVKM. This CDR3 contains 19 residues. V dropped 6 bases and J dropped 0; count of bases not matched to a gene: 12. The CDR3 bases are TGTGCCAGCAGGCCCCCAGGACTAGCGGGGTCGAGCTCCTACAATGAGCAGTTCTTC. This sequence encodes CASRPPGLAGSSSYNEQFF.

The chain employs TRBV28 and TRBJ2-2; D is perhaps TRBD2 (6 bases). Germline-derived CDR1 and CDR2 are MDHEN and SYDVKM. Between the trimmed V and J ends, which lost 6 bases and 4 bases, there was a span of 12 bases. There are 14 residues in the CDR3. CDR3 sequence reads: CASRLGGSTGELFF. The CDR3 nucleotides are TGTGCCAGCAGGCTTGGGGGGTCCACCGGGGAGCTGTTTTTT.

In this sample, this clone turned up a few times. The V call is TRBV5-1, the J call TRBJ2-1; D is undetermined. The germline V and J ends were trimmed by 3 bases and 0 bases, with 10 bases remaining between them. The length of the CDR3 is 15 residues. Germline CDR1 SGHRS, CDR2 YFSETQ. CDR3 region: CASSSSGLSYNEQFF. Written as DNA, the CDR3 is TGCGCCAGCAGCTCCTCTGGGCTCTCCTACAATGAGCAGTTCTTC.

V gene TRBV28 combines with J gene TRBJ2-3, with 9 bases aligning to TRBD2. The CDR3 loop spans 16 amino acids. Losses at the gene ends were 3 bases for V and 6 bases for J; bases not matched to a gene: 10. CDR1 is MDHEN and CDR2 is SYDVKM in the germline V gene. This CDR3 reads CASSFSVAGVGDTQYF. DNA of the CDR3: TGTGCCAGCAGTTTCTCGGTAGCGGGAGTAGGTGATACGCAGTATTTT.

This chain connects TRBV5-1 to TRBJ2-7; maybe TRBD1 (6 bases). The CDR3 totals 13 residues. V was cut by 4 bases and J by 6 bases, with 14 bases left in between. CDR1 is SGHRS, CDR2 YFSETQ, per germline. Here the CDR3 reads CASSGWGQGEQYF. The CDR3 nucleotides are TGCGCCAGCAGCGGTTGGGGGCAAGGCGAGCAGTACTTC.

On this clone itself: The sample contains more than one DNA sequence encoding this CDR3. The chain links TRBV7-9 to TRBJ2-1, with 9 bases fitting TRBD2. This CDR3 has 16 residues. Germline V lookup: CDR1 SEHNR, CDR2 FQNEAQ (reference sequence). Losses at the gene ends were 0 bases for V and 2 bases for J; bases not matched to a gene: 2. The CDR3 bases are TGTGCCAGCAGCTTAGCTCTAGCGGGGACCTACAATGAGCAGTTCTTC. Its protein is CASSLALAGTYNEQFF. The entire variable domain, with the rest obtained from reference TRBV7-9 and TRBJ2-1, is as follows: DTGVSQNPRHKITKRGQNVTFRCDPISEHNRLYWYRQTLGQGPEFLTYFQNEAQLEKSRLLSDRFSAERPKGSFSTLEIQRTEQGDSAMYLCASSLALAGTYNEQFFGPGTRLTVL.

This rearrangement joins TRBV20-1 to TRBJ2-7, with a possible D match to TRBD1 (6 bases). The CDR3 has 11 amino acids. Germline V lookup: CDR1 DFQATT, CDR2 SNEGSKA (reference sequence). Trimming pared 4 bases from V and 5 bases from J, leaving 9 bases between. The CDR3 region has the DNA TGCAGTGCTAAAAACAGGGACGAGCAGTACTTC. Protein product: CSAKNRDEQYF.